This note documents a single TCR beta chain sequence. Its antigen is unknown. Base qualities were left out, and no much larger clone turns up one base away. This specimen comes from a study of T cell responses to AZD1222 COVID-19 vaccine (TCRdb year 2021). General notes on the study: TCR sequencing was performed for about 250 trial participants, of whom around 200 were given two doses of AZD1222 and some 25 were given two doses of MenACWY control vaccine. Enrollment into the trials was organized by age into subgroups of 18-55, 56-69 and 70-plus years, and those subgroups contained roughly 140, 27 and 60 TCR-sequenced participants, respectively. Results and caveats for the whole study, not just this receptor: Epitopes outside the regions mutated in the B.1.351 and B.1.1.7 variants were reportedly recognized by nearly half of the unique spike-specific TCRs. Only five or six AZD1222 recipients were SARS-CoV-2 seropositive at baseline, limiting conclusions about previously exposed vaccinees. Participants were mostly white British, with more females than males. The authors suggested clonal diversity may have been underestimated. The vaccine-associated CD4 TCRs covered the entire spike protein, and the dominant responses fell in regions 160-218 and 743-854. In the small 56-69-year group, the increase in depth fell short of significance, most likely because of low power. Spike-specific TCR breadth and depth rose significantly after two AZD1222 doses compared with day 0 and with MenACWY recipients. Because no day 14 peak-response samples were available, the repertoires could be characterized only after the peak T cell response.

The CDR3 regions of human TCRbeta chains were subjected to immunosequencing. In the original analysis: TCRs in the repertoires were matched against a reference library of SARS-CoV-2-specific TCRs that had been generated with the MIRA antigen-specificity platform. Breadth was defined as the fraction of unique TCRs that were SARS-CoV-2-associated, and depth was defined as the fraction of total T cells that were SARS-CoV-2-associated. Using the MIRA data, each spike-specific TCR was assigned both to the spike region to which the TCR was reactive and to a CD4 or CD8 class. Log10-transformed breadth and depth values were compared by one-way ANOVA with Sidak's multiple comparisons tests. TCRdb mirrors the immuneACCESS table, restricted to in-frame sequences. Some clones are absent from its copies; in checked studies, under half trace to an unresolved V gene, and the reason for the others is unknown. The V and J calls and clone size are taken from that table; D and trimming were inferred from the DNA. In all, the sample holds 110,000 or so clones, and about 86% of those were seen once. 15% to 20% of the sample is taken by the ten largest.

The CDR3, from cysteine to phenylalanine, totals 17 residues. The DNA shown is the 51-base CDR3, in frame from base 1. Compared with germline, V lacks 4 bases and J lacks 1 base; bases without a gene match: 7. The germline V gene supplies CDR1 SGHVS and CDR2 FNYEAQ. The label giving this sample's time point can be read as: about 28 days (+/-7) after the second vaccine dose. AZD1222 recipients whose second dose came at about 4 weeks and those whose second dose came at about 12 weeks were combined into one group, since spike-specific TCR depth and breadth did not differ between the two schedules. Samples from vaccinated people were obtained from the UK trials COV001 and COV002, which included a single-blind randomized controlled phase 2/3 trial of AZD1222 (ChAdOx1 nCoV-19) in healthy adults. Trial participant PBMC samples were collected at day 0 and day 28 after the second dose for TCRbeta chain sequencing.

The sample consisted of peripheral blood, taken 28 days after the second AZD1222 dose. The TCR was taken from an adult who received the AZD1222 COVID-19 vaccine. This chain is built from TRBV7-6 and TRBJ2-2, with TRBD1 matching 9 junction bases. For the CDR3, the sequence is CASSSTPGQGNTGELFF. The DNA sequence reads TGTGCCAGCAGCTCAACTCCGGGACAGGGGAACACCGGGGAGCTGTTTTTT.